These 30 T cell receptor beta chains were sequenced from one sample in a study of blood T cell repertoires in COVID-19. Clones were read by immunoSEQ multiplex PCR, and TCRdb kept only the in-frame ones, dropping some. Of under 300,000 clones in the sample, around 90% are singletons; the top ten hold about 6%. Input material: PBMCs or T cells enriched from blood (not recorded which). These receptors were collected from a woman aged 30 to 39 with acute COVID-19.

In the case of this clone: One end of the junction is discordant with germline, which a read error may explain. V is TRBV28 and J is TRBJ1-2, with TRBD1 as a possible D gene (6 bases). The CDR3 totals 13 residues. CDR1 and CDR2 from the germline V gene are MDHEN and SYDVKM. CDR3 sequence reads: CASSLSKWTASYF. CDR3 bases: TGTGCCAGCAGTTTGAGTAAGTGGACAGCTTCCTACTTC.

This clone was seen a single time. The rearrangement joins TRBV7-9 to TRBJ1-5, with no clear D. CDR1 SEHNR and CDR2 FQNEAQ come from the germline V gene (reference sequence). V lost 1 base and J 11 bases, leaving 12 bases between the germline ends. The CDR3 is 13 amino acids. CDR3 DNA: TGTGCCAGCAGCTTAGACAGCCCGAGGGCCCAGCATTTT. Translated: CASSLDSPRAQHF.

The chain recombines TRBV6-1 with TRBJ2-7; D possibly corresponds to TRBD2 (5 bases). Germline V CDR1 and CDR2: MNHNS, SASEGT. The CDR3 spans 14 residues. Trimming pared 0 bases from V and 4 bases from J, leaving 10 bases between. This chain's CDR3 is CASSEALRGYEQYF. CDR3 sequence (DNA): TGTGCCAGCAGTGAAGCGCTTCGGGGATACGAGCAGTACTTC.

This clone was recorded only once. V and J are TRBV14 and TRBJ1-1; a weak D match, TRBD1 (6 bases). The CDR3 extends over 13 amino acids. The V end was cut by 0 bases, the J end by 5 bases, with 7 bases between. CDR1 is SGHDN and CDR2 is FVKESK in the germline V gene. CDR3 amino acids: CASSQERGTEAFF. The CDR3 DNA sequence: TGTGCCAGCAGCCAAGAAAGGGGGACTGAAGCTTTCTTT.

This sequence joins TRBV7-2 and TRBJ2-4; D remains ambiguous. V lost 1 base and J lost 0, with 10 bases in between. From germline, CDR1 is SGHTA and CDR2 FQGNSA. The CDR3 is 16 residues long. This chain's CDR3 is CASSLGRTVAKNIQYF. In nucleotides, the CDR3 is TGTGCCAGCAGCTTAGGTAGAACCGTAGCCAAAAACATTCAGTACTTC.

A single count supports this clone. V gene TRBV5-1 combines with J gene TRBJ2-7; tentatively, D is TRBD2 (5 bases). Germline V gene lookup returns CDR1 SGHRS and CDR2 YFSETQ. CDR3 length: 16 amino acids. V dropped 3 bases and J dropped 0 bases, with 16 bases sitting between them. The CDR3 region has the DNA TGCGCCAGCAGCTGGGGAGACAAAACTAGCTCCTACGAGCAGTACTTC. Encoded protein: CASSWGDKTSSYEQYF.

The V and J genes are TRBV30 and TRBJ1-5; D unresolved. This CDR3 has 13 residues. Trimming stripped 2 bases from V and 7 bases from J, with 12 bases between. In germline, CDR1 is GTSNPN, CDR2 SVGIG (reference sequence). The DNA for the CDR3 is TGTGCCTGGAGTACCGGGGTGGACCAGCCCCAGCATTTT. Residues: CAWSTGVDQPQHF.

The chain is built from TRBV5-6 and TRBJ1-6, with 7 bases that match TRBD1. With V trimmed by 3 bases and J by 0 bases, 9 bases remained unmatched. Germline V lookup: CDR1 SGHDT, CDR2 YYEEEE. This CDR3 region has 18 residues. The CDR3 is CASSSVTGTFSYNSPLHF. The CDR3 DNA sequence: TGTGCCAGCAGCTCCGTGACAGGGACTTTCTCCTATAATTCACCCCTCCACTTT.

The V call is TRBV11-2, the J call TRBJ1-1; TRBD1 might be the D (5 bases). The CDR3 spans 15 residues. V shed 2 bases and J shed 2 bases, with 12 bases lying between them. The germline gives CDR1 SGHAT, CDR2 FQNNGV. CDR3 residues: CASSLYRHLNTEAFF. DNA of the CDR3: TGTGCCAGCAGCTTATACAGGCACCTAAACACTGAAGCTTTCTTT.

This clone was counted a single time. The genes are TRBV19 and TRBJ2-3; TRBD2 might be the D (5 bases). V was cut by 7 bases and J by 8 bases, with 16 bases left in between. The CDR3 runs to 13 residues. CDR1 is LNHDA and CDR2 is SQIVND in the germline V gene (reference sequence). This CDR3 is CASKAESRGTQYF. For the CDR3, the DNA is TGTGCCAGTAAGGCCGAATCTCGGGGTACGCAGTATTTT.

The rearrangement joins TRBV7-3 to TRBJ2-3, with 7 positions matching TRBD1. V shed 1 base, J shed 5 bases, and the junction held 3 bases outside the gene matches. Germline V gives CDR1 SGHTA, CDR2 FQGTGA. The CDR3 is 14 residues long. CDR3 sequence (DNA): TGTGCCAGCAGCTTAAGGGACAGAGGAGATACGCAGTATTTT. It specifies CASSLRDRGDTQYF.

This chain uses TRBV28 with TRBJ1-1; D call uncertain. Germline lookup yields CDR1 MDHEN and CDR2 SYDVKM. The CDR3 runs to 13 residues. The ends were cut back, 4 bases at V and 5 bases at J, with 11 bases in the middle. Here the CDR3 reads CASSSSTWTEAFF. The DNA of the CDR3 is TGTGCCAGCAGTTCGTCGACTTGGACTGAAGCTTTCTTT.

V and J are TRBV19 and TRBJ2-7; 10 nucleotides line up with TRBD2. V was clipped by 4 bases and J by 1 base; unmatched bases: 7. CDR1 is LNHDA and CDR2 is SQIVND in the germline V gene (reference sequence). The length of the CDR3 is 16 residues. The CDR3 loop is CASSTTGTSASYEQYF. CDR3 nucleotide sequence: TGTGCCAGTAGTACGACCGGGACTAGCGCGTCCTACGAGCAGTACTTC.

The chain is built from TRBV30 and TRBJ2-3, with D tentatively TRBD1 (6 bases). The CDR3 loop spans 14 amino acids. Germline V gene sequence: CDR1 GTSNPN, CDR2 SVGIG (reference sequence). Trimming removed 0 bases from V and 2 bases from J, with 9 bases in between. CDR3 in DNA: TGTGCCTGGAGTGTAGGGGGAATCACAGATACGCAGTATTTT. Translating it yields CAWSVGGITDTQYF. The full variable domain, with the rest looked up from reference TRBV30 and TRBJ2-3, is SQTIHQWPATLVQPVGSPLSLECTVEGTSNPNLYWYRQAAGRGLQLLFYSVGIGQISSEVPQNLSASRPQDRQFILSSKKLLLSDSGFYLCAWSVGGITDTQYFGPGTRLTVL.

The chain couples TRBV6-2 or TRBV6-3 to TRBJ2-2, with D possibly matching TRBD2 (5 bases). Germline CDR1 is MNHEY and CDR2 is SVGEGT. CDR3 length: 12 residues. The V gene lost 5 bases and the J gene lost 12 bases, with 13 bases spanning the gap. CDR3: CASSTAWEKLFF. The CDR3, as DNA: TGTGCCAGCAGTACCGCATGGGAGAAGCTGTTTTTT.

This chain links TRBV9 with TRBJ1-4; D not certain. Between the trimmed V and J ends, which lost 2 bases and 6 bases, there was a span of 14 bases. Per germline, CDR1 SGDLS and CDR2 YYNGEE. There are 15 residues in the CDR3. This CDR3 reads CASSVHGEADEKLFF. Here the CDR3 DNA reads TGTGCCAGCAGCGTTCATGGGGAGGCGGATGAAAAACTGTTTTTT.

V and J are TRBV28 and TRBJ1-2, with D perhaps TRBD1 (5 bases). The germline V gene encodes CDR1 MDHEN and CDR2 SYDVKM. Trimming removed 5 bases from V and 4 bases from J, with 17 bases in between. CDR3 length equals 15 residues. CDR3 sequence: CASSPQRGRLYGYTF. CDR3 in DNA: TGTGCCAGCAGTCCCCAGCGGGGGAGGCTCTATGGCTACACCTTC.

The chain joins TRBV11-1 to TRBJ2-3; D possibly corresponds to TRBD2 (6 bases). V lost 1 base and J lost 4, with 15 bases in between. Germline assignment: CDR1 SGHAT and CDR2 FQDESV (reference sequence). This CDR3 is 16 amino acids long. This chain's CDR3 is CASSLDLLASADTQYF. For the CDR3, the DNA is TGTGCCAGCAGCTTAGATTTACTAGCTTCGGCAGATACGCAGTATTTT.

The chain links TRBV9 to TRBJ2-2; maybe TRBD2 (5 bases). Trimming removed 1 base at V and 5 bases at J, with 6 bases between. The CDR3 is 13 amino acids. The germline gives CDR1 SGDLS, CDR2 YYNGEE. CDR3 amino acids: CASSVRRTGELFF. DNA for the CDR3: TGTGCCAGCAGCGTAAGGAGGACCGGGGAGCTGTTTTTT.

The chain employs TRBV10-2 and TRBJ2-4, with D possibly being TRBD2 (7 bases). From germline, CDR1 is WSHSY and CDR2 SAAADI. The CDR3 loop spans 15 amino acids. Trimming took off 3 bases at V and 3 bases at J, with 12 bases between the two ends. The CDR3 loop is CASSDGGADKNIQYF. Written as DNA, the CDR3 is TGCGCCAGCAGTGATGGGGGGGCGGACAAAAACATTCAGTACTTC.

CDR3: CASSPGRSSWAHEQYF. CDR3 coding DNA: TGTGCCAGCAGCCCGGGGAGGAGCAGTTGGGCCCACGAGCAGTACTTC. This chain links TRBV14 with TRBJ2-7, with D possibly matching TRBD2 (6 bases). Trimming cost V 4 bases and J 5 bases, with 21 bases left between them. The CDR3 sequence is 16 residues long. Germline values: CDR1 SGHDN, CDR2 FVKESK.

The J gene is TRBJ1-2, the V gene TRBV3-1 (or the pseudogene TRBV3-2); possibly TRBD1 for D (6 bases). V was shortened by 2 bases and J by 4 bases, with 11 bases between the two germline ends. Germline CDR1 reads LGHDT; CDR2 reads YNNKEL (reference sequence). CDR3 length: 14 amino acids. The CDR3 is CASSQSDSVYGYTF. The CDR3 DNA is TGTGCCAGCAGCCAATCGGACAGCGTCTATGGCTACACCTTC.

This rearrangement joins TRBV5-1 to TRBJ2-7, with D possibly matching TRBD1 (5 bases). The CDR3 has 14 residues. Germline CDR1 reads SGHRS; CDR2 reads YFSETQ. Trimming cost V 4 bases and J 0 bases, with 11 bases left between them. The CDR3 sequence: CASSLGQTSYEQYF. The CDR3 bases are TGCGCCAGCAGCCTAGGACAAACCTCCTACGAGCAGTACTTC.

There are a few counts of this clone. The chain combines TRBV28 with TRBJ1-2; TRBD1 matches at 7 bases. Germline CDR1 is MDHEN and CDR2 is SYDVKM. The ends lost 4 bases at V and 3 bases at J; junction bases unmatched: 5. The CDR3 is made up of 14 amino acids. The CDR3 loop is CASSSDRSDYGYTF. The CDR3, as DNA: TGTGCCAGCAGTTCGGACAGGTCAGACTATGGCTACACCTTC.

This clone was detected once. The rearrangement links TRBV7-6 to TRBJ2-1, with D possibly being TRBD1 (5 bases). V lost 5 bases and J 2 bases, leaving 16 bases between the germline ends. CDR3 size: 16 residues. Germline CDR1 is SGHVS and CDR2 is FNYEAQ. The CDR3: CASSLTGAGPYNEQFF. In DNA, the CDR3 is TGTGCCAGCAGCCTAACGGGCGCAGGGCCCTACAATGAGCAGTTCTTC.

The chain is built from TRBV27 and TRBJ2-7; TRBD2 matches at 9 bases. Germline loops: CDR1 MNHEY, CDR2 SMNVEV (reference sequence). The length of the CDR3 is 14 residues. With 5 bases clipped from V and 5 bases from J, the junction kept 7 bases outside the gene matches. As DNA, the CDR3 is TGTGCCAGCAGTGTTAGCGGGAGTACCCACGAGCAGTACTTC. It translates to CASSVSGSTHEQYF.

This sequence joins TRBV5-1 and TRBJ2-2; 9 nucleotides agree with TRBD1. J was trimmed by 6 bases and V by 7 bases; bases with no gene match: 10. The CDR3 spans 15 residues. Germline V CDR1 and CDR2: SGHRS, YFSETQ. The CDR3 loop reads CASGLPGQGPGELFF. The CDR3 coding sequence is TGCGCCAGCGGGCTACCGGGACAGGGTCCCGGGGAGCTGTTTTTT.

The rearrangement links TRBV7-2 to TRBJ2-7, with D hard to call. V lost 5 bases and J 3 bases, leaving 14 bases between the germline ends. CDR3 length: 14 residues. CDR1 is SGHTA, CDR2 FQGNSA, per germline. In DNA, the CDR3 is TGTGCCAGCAGCCCCTCGACCCTAGTCTACGAGCAGTACTTC. Its translation is CASSPSTLVYEQYF.

This chain connects TRBV6-1 to TRBJ1-1; D is undetermined. V lost 1 base, J lost 7 bases, and 13 bases lay in between. The germline V gene encodes CDR1 MNHNS and CDR2 SASEGT. The CDR3 runs 14 residues. The CDR3 here is CASSEGADLREAFF. The CDR3 DNA sequence: TGTGCCAGCAGTGAAGGGGCCGACCTCCGTGAAGCTTTCTTT.

The chain has TRBV30 and TRBJ1-1; 10 bases map to TRBD1. J was trimmed by 3 bases and V by 4 bases; bases with no gene match: 5. Per germline, CDR1 GTSNPN and CDR2 SVGIG (reference sequence). This CDR3 is built from 14 residues. The CDR3 spells CAWTGTGVDTEAFF. DNA of the CDR3: TGTGCCTGGACCGGGACAGGGGTCGACACTGAAGCTTTCTTT.